This T cell receptor (beta chain) was sequenced in a study of Graves' ophthalmopathy and Graves' hyperthyroidism. Investigators amplified TCR beta CDR3 regions from RNA transcripts. First-round RT-PCR used HTBI primers; second-round multiplex PCR followed. Via MiXCR, TCRdb re-called the multiplex PCR reads, giving one row per CDR3 protein. Seen here are 600,000 to 950,000 distinct CDR3 sequences, 40% observed once, and the top ten hold about 40%. This CDR3 comprises 15 residues. In germline, CDR1 is SEHNR, CDR2 FQNEAQ (reference sequence). V was cut by 2 bases and J by 14 bases, with 19 bases left in between.

The chain uses TRBV7-9 and TRBJ1-6, with D unresolved. What was sequenced was peripheral blood. The sequence came from an adult man with Graves' ophthalmopathy. Here the CDR3 reads CASSLIADPTRALHF. The CDR3 DNA reads as TGTGCCAGCAGCTTAATAGCCGATCCAACCCGGGCCCTCCACTTT.